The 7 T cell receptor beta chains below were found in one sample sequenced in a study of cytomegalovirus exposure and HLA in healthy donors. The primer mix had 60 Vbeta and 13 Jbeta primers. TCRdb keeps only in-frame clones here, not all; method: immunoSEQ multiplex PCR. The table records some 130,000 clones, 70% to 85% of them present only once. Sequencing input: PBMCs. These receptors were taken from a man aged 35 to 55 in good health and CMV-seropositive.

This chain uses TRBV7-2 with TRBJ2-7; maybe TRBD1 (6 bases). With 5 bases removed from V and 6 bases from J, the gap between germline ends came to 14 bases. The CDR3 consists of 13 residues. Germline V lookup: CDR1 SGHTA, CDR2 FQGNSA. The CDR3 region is CASSGNRAGEQYF. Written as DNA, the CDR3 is TGTGCCAGCAGCGGCAACAGGGCAGGCGAGCAGTACTTC.

CDR3 coding DNA: TGTGCCATCAGTGAGTCGGGAGGACAGGGGTACACTGAAGCTTTCTTT. Protein: CAISESGGQGYTEAFF. The chain combines TRBV10-3 with TRBJ1-1; 9 bases are shared with TRBD1. Unmatched junction bases numbered 5, after V lost 0 bases and J lost 3 bases. The germline CDR1 and CDR2 sequences are ENHRY and SYGVKD. The CDR3 has 16 residues.

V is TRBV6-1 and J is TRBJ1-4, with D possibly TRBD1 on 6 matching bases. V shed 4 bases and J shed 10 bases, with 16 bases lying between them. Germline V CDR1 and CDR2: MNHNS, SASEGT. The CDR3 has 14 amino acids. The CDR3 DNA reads TGTGCCAGCAGTGCAGAATACAGGGATGGAAAACTGTTTTTT. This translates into CASSAEYRDGKLFF.

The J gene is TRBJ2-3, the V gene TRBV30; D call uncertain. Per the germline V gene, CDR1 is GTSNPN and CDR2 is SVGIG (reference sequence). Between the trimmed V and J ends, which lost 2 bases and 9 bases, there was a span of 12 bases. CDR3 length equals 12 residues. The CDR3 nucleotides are TGTGCCTGGAGTCTCCAGAGACAAACGCAGTATTTT. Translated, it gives CAWSLQRQTQYF.

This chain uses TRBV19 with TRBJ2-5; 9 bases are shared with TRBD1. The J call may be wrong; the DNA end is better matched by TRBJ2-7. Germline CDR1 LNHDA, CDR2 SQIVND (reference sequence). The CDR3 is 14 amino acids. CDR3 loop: CASGDRADSYEQYF. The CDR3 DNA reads TGTGCCAGTGGGGACAGGGCCGACTCCTACGAGCAGTACTTC.

CDR3 in DNA: TGTGCCAGCAGCTTGGGGACAGGGGGCAGCGAAGCTTTCTTT. Protein sequence: CASSLGTGGSEAFF. The V gene is TRBV28, the J gene TRBJ1-1, with 12 nucleotides matching TRBD1. CDR3 length: 14 amino acids. The germline V gene has CDR1 MDHEN and CDR2 SYDVKM. With 6 bases clipped from V and 8 bases from J, the junction kept 7 bases outside the gene matches.

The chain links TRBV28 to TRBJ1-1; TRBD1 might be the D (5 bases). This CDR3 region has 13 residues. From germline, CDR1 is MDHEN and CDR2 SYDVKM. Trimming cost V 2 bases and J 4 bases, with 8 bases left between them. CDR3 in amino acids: CASSLRTPTEAFF. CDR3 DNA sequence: TGTGCCAGCAGTTTACGGACACCCACTGAAGCTTTCTTT.